The 16 T cell receptor beta chains given below trace back to one sample, sequenced in a study of cytomegalovirus exposure and HLA in healthy donors. The protocol was immunoSEQ multiplex PCR, while the TCRdb copy is restricted to in-frame clones and leaves out a portion. Here the sample spans more than 95,000 clones, about 89% being singletons. Sample: PBMCs. The receptors originated from a woman aged 18-29 years in good health and CMV-seronegative.

The chain uses TRBV12-5 and TRBJ2-7, with D possibly TRBD2 on 5 matching bases. Germline V gene data show CDR1 as LGHNT and CDR2 as FRNRAP. Deletions cut 2 bases from V and 1 base from J, with 21 bases between. The CDR3 covers 18 residues. DNA for the CDR3: TGTGCTAGTGGTTTGTCATCGGGTGGACTTCTTATATCCTACGAGCAGTACTTC. Protein product: CASGLSSGGLLISYEQYF.

V usage is TRBV2 and J usage is TRBJ1-1; TRBD1 agrees at 7 bases. CDR1 and CDR2 from the germline V gene are SNHLY and FYNNEI. The CDR3 has 15 residues. Germline trimming cut 3 bases from V and 0 bases from J; bases unmatched to any gene: 4. The CDR3 region has the DNA TGTGCCAGCAGTGAGAAGGGGGCAATGAACACTGAAGCTTTCTTT. Amino acid sequence: CASSEKGAMNTEAFF.

The chain has TRBV5-1 and TRBJ2-3; the match to TRBD1 covers 7 bases. The ends lost 5 bases at V and 4 bases at J; junction bases unmatched: 1. The CDR3 is made up of 12 amino acids. Germline CDR1 SGHRS, CDR2 YFSETQ. CDR3 sequence reads: CASRQGSDTQYF. The CDR3 nucleotides read TGCGCCAGCAGACAGGGGTCAGATACGCAGTATTTT. The full variable domain, completed using reference TRBV5-1 and TRBJ2-3, is KAGVTQTPRYLIKTRGQQVTLSCSPISGHRSVSWYQQTPGQGLQFLFEYFSETQRNKGNFPGRFSGRQFSNSRSEMNVSTLELGDSALYLCASRQGSDTQYFGPGTRLTVL.

This rearrangement joins TRBV7-8 to TRBJ2-7, with 10 positions matching TRBD2. Germline CDR1 reads SGHVS; CDR2 reads FQNEAQ. The V gene end was trimmed by 4 bases and the J gene end by 4 bases; junction bases not matched to a gene: 13. CDR3 length: 17 residues. This chain's CDR3 is CASSSEVSGRSLYEQYF. As DNA, the CDR3 is TGTGCCAGCAGCTCGGAAGTTAGCGGGAGGTCTCTATACGAGCAGTACTTC.

This clone came up a few times. The chain carries TRBV7-8 and TRBJ1-2; D is ambiguous. The CDR3 loop spans 12 amino acids. The V and J ends lost 5 bases and 9 bases respectively, with 13 bases between them. The germline V gene encodes CDR1 SGHVS and CDR2 FQNEAQ. The CDR3 is CASSPSEARYTF. Written as DNA, the CDR3 is TGTGCCAGCAGCCCTTCGGAGGCCCGCTACACCTTC.

The rearrangement joins TRBV18 to TRBJ2-4; TRBD1 might be the D (5 bases). V dropped 3 bases and J dropped 6 bases, with 12 bases sitting between them. CDR1 is KGHSH and CDR2 is LQKENI in the germline V gene. The CDR3 runs 14 residues. The CDR3 DNA follows: TGTGCCAGCTCACCGTCTGGTGACAGAAACATTCAGTACTTC. It codes for CASSPSGDRNIQYF.

The rearrangement uses TRBV11-3 and TRBJ2-3; TRBD2 matches 12 bases. The ends lost 5 bases at V and 5 bases at J; junction bases unmatched: 11. This CDR3 spans 17 amino acids. In germline, CDR1 is SGHNT, CDR2 YENEEA. The DNA of the CDR3 is TGTGCCAGCAGCCCGAGGGGTCTAGCGGGAGGGGAAGATACGCAGTATTTT. Its translation: CASSPRGLAGGEDTQYF.

This chain connects TRBV7-3 to TRBJ2-1; D might be TRBD1 (5 bases). Germline V lookup: CDR1 SGHTA, CDR2 FQGTGA. The CDR3 is 15 residues long. V was cut by 1 base and J by 3 bases, with 10 bases left in between. The CDR3 region has the DNA TGTGCCAGCAGCTTAAACCAGGGTGACTACAATGAGCAGTTCTTC. This translates into CASSLNQGDYNEQFF. The whole variable domain, remainder taken from reference TRBV7-3 and TRBJ2-1, is GAGVSQTPSNKVTEKGKYVELRCDPISGHTALYWYRQSLGQGPEFLIYFQGTGAADDSGLPNDRFFAVRPEGSVSTLKIQRTERGDSAVYLCASSLNQGDYNEQFFGPGTRLTVL.

The rearrangement joins TRBV7-6 to TRBJ2-2; 11 positions agree with TRBD2. The J segment lost 5 bases and the V segment lost 5 bases, leaving 25 bases of the junction unmatched. Germline values: CDR1 SGHVS, CDR2 FNYEAQ. The CDR3 is 22 amino acids. The CDR3 DNA sequence: TGTGCCAGCAGCCGTGGGACAGGCCCCCGTGTAGCGGGAGGGCCCAATACCGGGGAGCTGTTTTTT. Its translation is CASSRGTGPRVAGGPNTGELFF.

The chain uses TRBV10-3 and TRBJ2-5; 11 nucleotides line up with TRBD1. The CDR3 has 13 residues. V was clipped by 10 bases and J by 5 bases; unmatched bases: 6. CDR1 is ENHRY and CDR2 is SYGVKD in the germline V gene. The CDR3 coding sequence is TGTGCCACCACCGGACAGGGGGCCGAGACCCAGTACTTC. It encodes CATTGQGAETQYF.

The rearrangement joins TRBV10-3 to TRBJ2-7; 8 nucleotides align to TRBD2. The CDR3 extends over 15 amino acids. Germline values: CDR1 ENHRY, CDR2 SYGVKD. The V and J ends lost 4 bases and 4 bases, in that order; junction bases with no gene match: 9. The DNA of the CDR3 is TGTGCCATCAGTGGGGGCCTAGCGGGCCCGTACGAGCAGTACTTC. Protein sequence: CAISGGLAGPYEQYF.

This clone was seen once. The CDR3 here is CASSEGGHNEQFF. As DNA, the CDR3 is TGCGCCAGCAGTGAGGGAGGTCACAATGAGCAGTTCTTC. This chain links TRBV10-1 with TRBJ2-1; D is possibly TRBD2 (5 bases). Deletions cut 2 bases from V and 5 bases from J, with 7 bases between. The germline V gene encodes CDR1 WNHNN and CDR2 SYGVQD (reference sequence). This CDR3 spans 13 amino acids.

The chain is built from TRBV5-1 and TRBJ2-2; no reliable D call. The CDR3 runs to 13 residues. Between the trimmed V and J ends, which lost 4 bases and 4 bases, there was a span of 8 bases. CDR1 and CDR2 (germline): SGHRS, YFSETQ. The chain's CDR3 is CASSVISTGELFF. In nucleotides, the CDR3 is TGCGCCAGCAGCGTTATTAGCACCGGGGAGCTGTTTTTT.

This CDR3 is CASREVAAQYF. CDR3 nucleotide sequence: TGTGCCAGCCGGGAAGTAGCGGCGCAGTACTTC. The chain couples TRBV6-6 to TRBJ2-7; weak D call: TRBD2 (6 bases). The CDR3 runs 11 residues. CDR1 and CDR2 from the germline V gene are MNHNY and SVGAGI (reference sequence). The V and J ends lost 8 bases and 9 bases respectively, with 14 bases between them.

The rearrangement joins TRBV10-1 to TRBJ2-7; D is uncertain. This CDR3 region has 14 residues. V was cut by 3 bases and J by 0 bases, with 9 bases left in between. Per germline, CDR1 WNHNN and CDR2 SYGVQD (reference sequence). The CDR3 sequence is CASSDPDTSYEQYF. For the CDR3, the DNA is TGCGCCAGCAGTGACCCCGACACCTCCTACGAGCAGTACTTC.

V gene TRBV15 combines with J gene TRBJ2-7; 11 bases are a match to TRBD2. The CDR3 contains 15 residues. CDR1 and CDR2 (germline): LNHNV, YYDKDF (reference sequence). V dropped 3 bases and J dropped 4; count of bases not matched to a gene: 5. The CDR3 loop reads CATSRPGLADYEQYF. In DNA, the CDR3 is TGTGCCACCAGCAGGCCGGGACTAGCGGATTACGAGCAGTACTTC. The variable domain in full, with the rest retrieved from reference TRBV15 and TRBJ2-7, is DAMVIQNPRYQVTQFGKPVTLSCSQTLNHNVMYWYQQKSSQAPKLLFHYYDKDFNNEADTPDNFQSRRPNTSFCFLDIRSPGLGDTAMYLCATSRPGLADYEQYFGPGTRLTVT.